This TCR beta chain is from a study of blood T cell repertoires in COVID-19. In the study overall: The United States, Italy and Spain provided the acute and convalescent COVID-19 samples. PBMCs, B-cell-depleted T cells, or T cells were the source of the cDNA or gDNA that made up the material.

This table comes from immunoSEQ multiplex PCR, and its TCRdb copy is limited to in-frame clones, with some not included. The repertoire holds 65,000 to 90,000 clones, with about 93% as singletons. The receptor's source is a human donor in a cohort sampled during active COVID-19. Sequenced sample: peripheral blood.

The CDR3 spells CASSYRPPGQGSTMAGYTF. The CDR3 DNA follows: TGCGCCAGCAGCTACCGACCTCCGGGACAGGGGTCGACCATGGCCGGCTACACCTTC. The V gene is TRBV5-1, the J gene TRBJ1-2; 10 nucleotides match TRBD1. After removal of 3 bases from V and 8 bases from J, the junction contained 22 bases not matched to a gene. The germline CDR1 and CDR2 sequences are SGHRS and YFSETQ. There are 19 residues in the CDR3.